This record concerns one T cell receptor (beta chain) sequence. The target antigen is unknown. This specimen comes from a study of cytomegalovirus exposure and HLA in healthy donors. 60 Vbeta and 13 Jbeta primers were used in PCR. Some clones are missing from TCRdb's copy, which holds only in-frame ones; the method was immunoSEQ multiplex PCR. Its table lists around 34,000 clones. V was shortened by 2 bases and J by 4 bases, with 15 bases between the two germline ends. The CDR3 extends over 15 amino acids. Germline V gives CDR1 SGHTA, CDR2 FQGNSA. Donors likely had unrecorded immune exposures despite being nominally healthy when sampled. Study conclusions and caveats: Productive rates of about 87% or about 30% were seen for most TCR beta V segments in an earlier analysis.

Sequenced input: PBMCs. This chain links TRBV7-2 with TRBJ2-7; TRBD2 might be the D (6 bases). The source of this sequence is a woman aged 40 to 55 in good health and CMV-seropositive. The CDR3 reads CASSLHWTTGYEQYF. Written as DNA, the CDR3 is TGTGCCAGCAGCTTACATTGGACTACCGGATACGAGCAGTACTTC. Looking up the rest from reference TRBV7-2 and TRBJ2-7 gives the full variable domain: GAGVSQSPSNKVTEKGKDVELRCDPISGHTALYWYRQSLGQGLEFLIYFQGNSAPDKSGLPSDRFSAERTGGSVSTLTIQRTQQEDSAVYLCASSLHWTTGYEQYFGPGTRLTVT.